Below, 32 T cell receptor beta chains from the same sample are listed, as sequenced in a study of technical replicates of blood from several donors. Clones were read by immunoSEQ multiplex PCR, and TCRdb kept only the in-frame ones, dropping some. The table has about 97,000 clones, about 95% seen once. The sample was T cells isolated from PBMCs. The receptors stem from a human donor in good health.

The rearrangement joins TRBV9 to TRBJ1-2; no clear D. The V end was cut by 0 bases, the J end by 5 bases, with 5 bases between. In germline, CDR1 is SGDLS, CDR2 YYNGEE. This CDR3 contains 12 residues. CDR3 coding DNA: TGTGCCAGCAGCGTAGGGCCATATGGCTACACCTTC. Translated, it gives CASSVGPYGYTF. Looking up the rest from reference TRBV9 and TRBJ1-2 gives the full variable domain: DSGVTQTPKHLITATGQRVTLRCSPRSGDLSVYWYQQSLDQGLQFLIQYYNGEERAKGNILERFSAQQFPDLHSELNLSSLELGDSALYFCASSVGPYGYTFGSGTRLTVV.

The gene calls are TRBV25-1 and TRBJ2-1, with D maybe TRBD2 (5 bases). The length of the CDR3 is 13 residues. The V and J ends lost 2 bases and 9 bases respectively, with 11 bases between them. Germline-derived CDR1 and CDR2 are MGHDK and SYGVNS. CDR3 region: CASSEAGEGEQFF. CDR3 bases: TGTGCCAGCAGTGAAGCGGGTGAGGGTGAGCAGTTCTTC.

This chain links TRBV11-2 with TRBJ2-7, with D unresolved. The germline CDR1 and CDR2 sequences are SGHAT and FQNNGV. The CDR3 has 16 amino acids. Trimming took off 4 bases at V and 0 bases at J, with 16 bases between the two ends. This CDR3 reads CASSSIPQAPSYEQYF. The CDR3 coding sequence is TGTGCCAGCAGCTCAATCCCCCAGGCACCCTCCTACGAGCAGTACTTC. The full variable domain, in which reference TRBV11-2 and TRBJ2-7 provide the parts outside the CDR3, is EAGVAQSPRYKIIEKRQSVAFWCNPISGHATLYWYQQILGQGPKLLIQFQNNGVVDDSQLPKDRFSAERLKGVDSTLKIQPAKLEDSAVYLCASSSIPQAPSYEQYFGPGTRLTVT.

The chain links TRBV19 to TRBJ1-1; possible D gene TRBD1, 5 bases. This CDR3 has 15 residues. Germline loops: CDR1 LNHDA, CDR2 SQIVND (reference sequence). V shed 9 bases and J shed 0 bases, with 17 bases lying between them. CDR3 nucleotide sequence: TGTGCCAGCTCCGGTCGGGGGGAGCTGAACACTGAAGCTTTCTTT. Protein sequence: CASSGRGELNTEAFF.

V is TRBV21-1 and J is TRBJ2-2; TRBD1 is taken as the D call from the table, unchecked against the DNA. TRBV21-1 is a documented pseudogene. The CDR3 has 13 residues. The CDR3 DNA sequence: TGTGCCAGCCCGGGACAGGGGTCCGGGGAGCTGTTTTTT. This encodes CASPGQGSGELFF.

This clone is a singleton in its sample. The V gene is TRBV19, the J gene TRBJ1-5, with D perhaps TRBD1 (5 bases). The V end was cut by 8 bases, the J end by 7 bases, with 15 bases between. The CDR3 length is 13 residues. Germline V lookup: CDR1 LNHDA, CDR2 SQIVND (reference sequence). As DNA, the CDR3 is TGTGCCAGTGCCGGGACCGGGAGGCAGCCCCAGCATTTT. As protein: CASAGTGRQPQHF.

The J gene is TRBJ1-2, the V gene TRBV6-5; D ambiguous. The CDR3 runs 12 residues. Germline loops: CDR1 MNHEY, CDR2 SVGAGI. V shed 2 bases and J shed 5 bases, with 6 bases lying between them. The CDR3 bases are TGTGCCAGCAGTTACGGGCGTTATGGCTACACCTTC. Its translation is CASSYGRYGYTF.

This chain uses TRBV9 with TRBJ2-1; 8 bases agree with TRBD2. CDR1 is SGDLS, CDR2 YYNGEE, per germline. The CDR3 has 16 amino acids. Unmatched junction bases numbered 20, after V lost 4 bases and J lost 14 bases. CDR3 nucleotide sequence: TGTGCCAGCAGCCCGTCCGGGACTAGTTTTATCTATAAGGAGTTCTTC. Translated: CASSPSGTSFIYKEFF. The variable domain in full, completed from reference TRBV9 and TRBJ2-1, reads DSGVTQTPKHLITATGQRVTLRCSPRSGDLSVYWYQQSLDQGLQFLIQYYNGEERAKGNILERFSAQQFPDLHSELNLSSLELGDSALYFCASSPSGTSFIYKEFFGPGTRLTVL.

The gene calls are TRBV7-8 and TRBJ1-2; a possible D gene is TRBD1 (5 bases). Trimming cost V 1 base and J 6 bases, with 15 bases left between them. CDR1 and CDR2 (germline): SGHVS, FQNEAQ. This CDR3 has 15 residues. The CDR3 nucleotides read TGTGCCAGCAGCTTAGGTCTCGCGACAGATCATGGCTACACCTTC. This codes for CASSLGLATDHGYTF.

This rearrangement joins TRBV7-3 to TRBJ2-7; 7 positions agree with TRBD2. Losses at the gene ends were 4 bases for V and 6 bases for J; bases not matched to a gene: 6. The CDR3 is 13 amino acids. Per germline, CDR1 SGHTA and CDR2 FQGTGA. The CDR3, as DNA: TGTGCCAGCAGCTGGGGGGGGAATAGCGAGCAGTACTTC. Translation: CASSWGGNSEQYF.

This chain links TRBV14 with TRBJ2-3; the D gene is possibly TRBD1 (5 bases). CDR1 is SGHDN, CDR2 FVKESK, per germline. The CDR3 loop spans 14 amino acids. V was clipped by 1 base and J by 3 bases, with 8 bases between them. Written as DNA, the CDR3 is TGTGCCAGCAGCCAAGGGACACCTACAGATACGCAGTATTTT. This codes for CASSQGTPTDTQYF.

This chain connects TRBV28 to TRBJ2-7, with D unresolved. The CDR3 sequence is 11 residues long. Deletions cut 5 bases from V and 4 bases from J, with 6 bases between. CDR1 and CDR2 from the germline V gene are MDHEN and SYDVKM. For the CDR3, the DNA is TGTGCCAGCAGTGAGTTATACGAGCAGTACTTC. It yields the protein CASSELYEQYF.

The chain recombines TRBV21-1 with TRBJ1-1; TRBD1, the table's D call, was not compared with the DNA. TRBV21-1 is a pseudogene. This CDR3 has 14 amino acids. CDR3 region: CASSTQQGITEAFF. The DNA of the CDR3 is TGTGCCAGCAGCACTCAGCAGGGGATCACTGAAGCTTTCTTT.

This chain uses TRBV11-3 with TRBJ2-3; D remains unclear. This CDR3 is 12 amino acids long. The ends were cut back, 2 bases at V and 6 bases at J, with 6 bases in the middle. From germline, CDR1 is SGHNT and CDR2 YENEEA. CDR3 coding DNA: TGTGCCAGCAGCTTATGGGCCGATACGCAGTATTTT. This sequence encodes CASSLWADTQYF.

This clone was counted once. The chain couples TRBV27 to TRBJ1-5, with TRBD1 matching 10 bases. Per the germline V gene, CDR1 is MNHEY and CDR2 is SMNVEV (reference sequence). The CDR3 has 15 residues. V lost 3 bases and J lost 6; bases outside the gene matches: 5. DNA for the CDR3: TGTGCCAGCAGTTTGACAGGGGGCAATGGTCAGCCCCAGCATTTT. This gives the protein CASSLTGGNGQPQHF.

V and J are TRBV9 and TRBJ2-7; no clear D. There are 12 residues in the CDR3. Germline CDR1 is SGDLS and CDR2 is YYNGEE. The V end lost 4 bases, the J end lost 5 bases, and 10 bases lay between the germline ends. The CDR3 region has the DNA TGTGCCAGCAGCCGAGGTTCCCACGAGCAGTACTTC. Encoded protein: CASSRGSHEQYF.

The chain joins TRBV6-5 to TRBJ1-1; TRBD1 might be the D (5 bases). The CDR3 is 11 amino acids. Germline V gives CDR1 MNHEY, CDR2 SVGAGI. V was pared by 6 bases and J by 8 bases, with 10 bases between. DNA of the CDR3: TGTGCCAGCAGGGCAGGGTTGGAAGCTTTCTTT. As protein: CASRAGLEAFF.

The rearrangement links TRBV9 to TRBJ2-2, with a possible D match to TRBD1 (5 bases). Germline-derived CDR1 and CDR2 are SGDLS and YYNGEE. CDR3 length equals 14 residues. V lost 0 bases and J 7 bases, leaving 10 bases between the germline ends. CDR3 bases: TGTGCCAGCAGCGTAGTCTGGGGCGACGGGGAGCTGTTTTTT. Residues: CASSVVWGDGELFF.

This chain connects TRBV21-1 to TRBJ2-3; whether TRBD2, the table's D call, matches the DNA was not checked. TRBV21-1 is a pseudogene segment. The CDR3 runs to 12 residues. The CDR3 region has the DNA TGTGCCAGCAGGAGGGTAGAAGATACGCAGTATTTT. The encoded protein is CASRRVEDTQYF.

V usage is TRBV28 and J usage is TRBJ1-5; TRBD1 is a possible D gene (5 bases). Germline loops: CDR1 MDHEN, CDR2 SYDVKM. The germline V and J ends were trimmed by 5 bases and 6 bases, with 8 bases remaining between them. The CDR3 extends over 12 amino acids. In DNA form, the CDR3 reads TGTGCCAGCAGTGTAAGGGGTCAGCCCCAGCATTTT. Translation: CASSVRGQPQHF.

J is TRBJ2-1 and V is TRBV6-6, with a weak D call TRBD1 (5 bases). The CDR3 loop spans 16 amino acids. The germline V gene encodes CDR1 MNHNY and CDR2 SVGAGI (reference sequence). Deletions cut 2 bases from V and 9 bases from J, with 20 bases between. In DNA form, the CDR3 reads TGTGCCAGCAGTTACGGTTGGGCAGGGTGGCTGGGTGAGCAGTTCTTC. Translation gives CASSYGWAGWLGEQFF.

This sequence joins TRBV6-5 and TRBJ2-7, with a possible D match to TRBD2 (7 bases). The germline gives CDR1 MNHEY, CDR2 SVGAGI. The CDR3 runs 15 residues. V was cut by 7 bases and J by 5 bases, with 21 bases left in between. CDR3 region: CASTQIGGGRNEQYF. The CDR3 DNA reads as TGTGCCAGCACCCAAATCGGCGGGGGCAGAAACGAGCAGTACTTC.

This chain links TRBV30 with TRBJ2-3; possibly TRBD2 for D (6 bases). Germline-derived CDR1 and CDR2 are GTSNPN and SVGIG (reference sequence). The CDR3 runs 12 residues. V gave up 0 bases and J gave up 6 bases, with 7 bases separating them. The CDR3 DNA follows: TGTGCCTGGAGTGTAGGGAGGGATACGCAGTATTTT. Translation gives CAWSVGRDTQYF.

The CDR3 region is CATLTGRDAGYEQFF. DNA of the CDR3: TGTGCCACGTTAACAGGGCGCGACGCCGGTTATGAGCAGTTCTTC. The chain couples TRBV2 to TRBJ2-1, with a weak D call TRBD1 (6 bases). The CDR3 is 15 residues long. Trimming removed 10 bases at V and 8 bases at J, with 24 bases between. Germline V gives CDR1 SNHLY, CDR2 FYNNEI.

The CDR3 spells CASSQSGLAGYEQYF. CDR3 sequence (DNA): TGTGCCAGCAGCCAATCGGGACTAGCGGGCTACGAGCAGTACTTC. The V gene is TRBV4-2, the J gene TRBJ2-7, with TRBD2 matching 12 bases. Trimming took 2 bases from V and 3 from J; bases not matched to a gene: 2. The CDR3 contains 15 residues. Germline lookup yields CDR1 LGHNA and CDR2 YNFKEQ.

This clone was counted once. CDR3 protein: CASSSGGSYEQYF. CDR3 DNA: TGTGCCAGCAGCTCCGGGGGGTCCTACGAGCAGTACTTC. The V and J genes are TRBV13 and TRBJ2-7; 7 bases agree with TRBD2. The germline CDR1 and CDR2 sequences are PRHDT and FYEKMQ (reference sequence). Losses at the gene ends were 4 bases for V and 1 base for J; bases not matched to a gene: 1. The CDR3 is made up of 13 amino acids.

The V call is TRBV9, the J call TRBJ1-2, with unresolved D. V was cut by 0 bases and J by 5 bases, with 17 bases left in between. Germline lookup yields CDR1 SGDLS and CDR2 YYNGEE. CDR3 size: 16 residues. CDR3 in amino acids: CASSVDLASSPYGYTF. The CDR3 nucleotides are TGTGCCAGCAGCGTAGATTTGGCTTCTAGTCCGTATGGCTACACCTTC.

The CDR3 DNA reads as TGTGCCAGCTCACTGGGACAGCCCGATCTAACCTACAATGAGCAGTTCTTC. Its translation: CASSLGQPDLTYNEQFF. This chain links TRBV18 with TRBJ2-1, with 7 bases fitting TRBD1. The CDR3 is made up of 17 amino acids. V lost 4 bases, J lost 2 bases, and 11 bases stayed unmatched. From germline, CDR1 is KGHSH and CDR2 LQKENI.

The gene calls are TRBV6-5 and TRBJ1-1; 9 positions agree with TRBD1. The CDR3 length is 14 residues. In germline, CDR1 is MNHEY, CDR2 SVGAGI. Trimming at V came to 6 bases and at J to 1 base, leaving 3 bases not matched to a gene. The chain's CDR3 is CASSRQGGNTEAFF. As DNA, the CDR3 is TGTGCCAGCAGCCGACAGGGGGGGAACACTGAAGCTTTCTTT.

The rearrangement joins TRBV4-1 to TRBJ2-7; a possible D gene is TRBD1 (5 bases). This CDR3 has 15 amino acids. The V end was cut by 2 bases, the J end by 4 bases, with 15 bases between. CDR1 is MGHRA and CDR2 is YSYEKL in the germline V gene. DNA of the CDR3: TGCGCCAGCAGCCAACAAGGGGCAGCTACGTACGAGCAGTACTTC. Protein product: CASSQQGAATYEQYF.

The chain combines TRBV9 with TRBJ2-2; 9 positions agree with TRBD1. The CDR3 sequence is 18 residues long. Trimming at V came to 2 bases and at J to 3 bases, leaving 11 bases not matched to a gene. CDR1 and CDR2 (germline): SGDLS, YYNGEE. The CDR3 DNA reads TGTGCCAGCAGCGTGGGGGGACAGGGAGGTTTTTACACCGGGGAGCTGTTTTTT. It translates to CASSVGGQGGFYTGELFF.

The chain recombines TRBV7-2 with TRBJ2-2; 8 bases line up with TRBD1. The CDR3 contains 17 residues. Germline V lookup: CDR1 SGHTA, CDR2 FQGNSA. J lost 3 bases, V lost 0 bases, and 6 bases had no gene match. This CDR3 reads CASSLAWGQAYTGELFF. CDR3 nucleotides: TGTGCCAGCAGCTTAGCCTGGGGACAGGCGTACACCGGGGAGCTGTTTTTT.